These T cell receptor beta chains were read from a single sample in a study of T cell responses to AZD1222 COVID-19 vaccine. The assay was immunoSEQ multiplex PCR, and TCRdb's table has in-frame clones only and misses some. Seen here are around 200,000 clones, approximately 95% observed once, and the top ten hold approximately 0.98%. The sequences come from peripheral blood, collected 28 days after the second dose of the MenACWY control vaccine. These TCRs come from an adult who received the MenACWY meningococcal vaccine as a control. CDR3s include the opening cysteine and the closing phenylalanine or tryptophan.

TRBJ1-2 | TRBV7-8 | CASSLSYSSNYGYTF
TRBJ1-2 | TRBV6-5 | CASSYRQGVGGYTF
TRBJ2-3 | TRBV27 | CASSLLAGGPLSSPYTQYF
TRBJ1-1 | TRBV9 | CASSVGPGQGAEAFF
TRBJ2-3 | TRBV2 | CASSLSGGLLYF
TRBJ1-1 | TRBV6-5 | CASTTTGGLNTEAFF
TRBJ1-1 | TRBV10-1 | CASSEAGGKGEAFF
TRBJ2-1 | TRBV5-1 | CASSLGQGAVGEQFF
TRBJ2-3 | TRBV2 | CASRRLVVADTQYF
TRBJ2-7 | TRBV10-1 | CASSELAGASYEQYF
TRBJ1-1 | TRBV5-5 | CASSGSGGMNTEAFF
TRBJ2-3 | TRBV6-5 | CASCRGTDTQYF
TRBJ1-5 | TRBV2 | CASSRDRVNQPQHF
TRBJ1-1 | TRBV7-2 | CASSLGLLVLNTEAFF
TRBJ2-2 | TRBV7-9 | CASSLSGPGELFF
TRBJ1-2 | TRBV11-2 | CASSVRDSVYGYTF
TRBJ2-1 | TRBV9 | CASSVSYEQFF
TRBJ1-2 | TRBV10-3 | CAISEPITGGYEGYTF
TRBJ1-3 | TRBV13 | CASSLAGRPGNTIYF
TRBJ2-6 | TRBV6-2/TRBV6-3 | CASSPIWASGANVLTF
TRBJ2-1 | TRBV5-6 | CASSPGTGHYNEQFF
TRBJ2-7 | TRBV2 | CASSQSSYEQYF
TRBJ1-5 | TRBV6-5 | CASSSSGTPWNQPQHF
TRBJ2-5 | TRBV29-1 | CSVGKGRIETQYF
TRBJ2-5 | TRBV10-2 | CASGGTGNIQETQYF
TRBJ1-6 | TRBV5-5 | CASSLMWPTGVDSPLHF
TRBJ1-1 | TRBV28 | CASSSLGGNTEAFF
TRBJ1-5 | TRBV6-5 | CASRRDRGEQPQHF
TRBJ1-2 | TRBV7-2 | CASSLAHAGVYGYTF
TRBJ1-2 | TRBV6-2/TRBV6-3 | CASSYVNYGYTF
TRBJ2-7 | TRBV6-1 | CASSDTLPPYEQYF
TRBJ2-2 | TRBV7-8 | CASSLTGSGELFF
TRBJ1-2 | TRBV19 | CASSTGAHYGYTF
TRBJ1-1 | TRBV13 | CASSLAGGDTEAFF
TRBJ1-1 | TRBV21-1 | CASSKARVGVNTEAFF
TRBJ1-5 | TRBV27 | CASQGKTGRQPQHF
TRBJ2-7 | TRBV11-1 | CASSPFGSKQSYEQYF
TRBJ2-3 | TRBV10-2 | CASRGGGAFTQYF
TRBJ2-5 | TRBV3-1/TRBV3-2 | CASSQDRREETQYF
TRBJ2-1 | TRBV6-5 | CASSSPRWSSYNEQFF
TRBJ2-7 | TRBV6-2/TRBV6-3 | CASSYPRGPGTGLNEQYF
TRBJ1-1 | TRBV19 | CASSMPGRPEGAEAFF
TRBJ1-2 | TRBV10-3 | CAISDLQNDYGYTF
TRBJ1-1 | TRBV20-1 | CSAENTEAFF
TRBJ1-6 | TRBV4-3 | CASSQSGPINSPLHF
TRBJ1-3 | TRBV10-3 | CANGRGNSGNTIYF
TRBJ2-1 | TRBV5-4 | CASSPTGSSYNEQFF
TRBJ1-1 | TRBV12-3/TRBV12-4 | CASSRDRPEAFF
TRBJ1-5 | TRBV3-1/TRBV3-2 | CASSLGVYQPQHF
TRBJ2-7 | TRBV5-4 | CASSSRANEQYF
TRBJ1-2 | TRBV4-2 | CASSEGNYGYTF
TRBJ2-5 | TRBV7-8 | CASSSSGGVQETQYF
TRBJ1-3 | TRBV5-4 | CASSLAGDRSGNTIYF
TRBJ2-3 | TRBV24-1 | CATSALTSGGDTQYF
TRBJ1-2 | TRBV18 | CASSPPTGGAFRGYTF